The entry that follows covers one TCR beta chain sequence. The target antigen is unknown. Expressed TCRB transcripts got sequenced, as all isolated RNA was reverse transcribed. The method was immunoSEQ multiplex PCR; TCRdb's version includes in-frame clones alone and lacks a portion of them. Among a few hundred thousand clones listed, 10% to 15% were seen once. The sample belongs to a study of beta chain features in type 1 diabetes. Study-level findings and limits: TCRB CDR3s from Type 1 diabetes patients were moderately but significantly shorter in all four CD4+ subsets. Compared to healthy donors, patients appeared to have naive, central memory and Treg TCRB repertoires that were more alike.

A single heparinised blood sample, averaging around 120 mL, was obtained per donor. The V gene end was trimmed by 6 bases and the J gene end by 4 bases; junction bases not matched to a gene: 7. The CDR3 length is 15 residues. Germline V CDR1 and CDR2: SGHAT, FQNNGV. The chain uses TRBV11-2 and TRBJ2-7, with 12 nucleotides matching TRBD2. The source of this sequence is a woman aged 18-29 years with type 1 diabetes. What was sequenced was naive CD4+ T cells from blood. The CDR3: CASRLTTSGGYEQYF. The CDR3 region has the DNA TGTGCCAGCAGGTTAACGACTAGCGGGGGTTACGAGCAGTACTTC.